This TCR beta chain was observed in a study of blood T cells in healthy people across ages. General study results and limits: Versus aged donors, long-lived donors had higher diversity and more naive CD4+ cells.

Germline V gene lookup returns CDR1 KGHSH and CDR2 LQKENI. The CDR3 covers 15 residues. The V and J ends lost 6 bases and 4 bases respectively, with 13 bases between them. Next came a second PCR, run for about 6 to 12 cycles, which used a sample-barcoded 5' primer along with a J-beta primer mix. TCRdb recomputed calls from the 5' RACE reads with MiXCR, one row per CDR3 protein. Found here are around 1,900,000 distinct CDR3 sequences, 35% to 50% of them singletons; the top ten hold about 23%. Turning to this clonotype: Antigen: not known.

The sequenced sample was blood. V and J are TRBV18 and TRBJ2-6, with a weak D call TRBD1 (5 bases). The TCR sequence derives from a human donor in good health. CDR3 loop: CASSIQGYGANVLTF. For the CDR3, the DNA is TGTGCCAGCTCCATCCAGGGTTACGGGGCCAACGTCCTGACTTTC. Variable domain in full (rest from reference TRBV18 and TRBJ2-6): NAGVMQNPRHLVRRRGQEARLRCSPMKGHSHVYWYRQLPEEGLKFMVYLQKENIIDESGMPKERFSAEFPKEGPSILRIQQVVRGDSAAYFCASSIQGYGANVLTFGAGSRLTVL.